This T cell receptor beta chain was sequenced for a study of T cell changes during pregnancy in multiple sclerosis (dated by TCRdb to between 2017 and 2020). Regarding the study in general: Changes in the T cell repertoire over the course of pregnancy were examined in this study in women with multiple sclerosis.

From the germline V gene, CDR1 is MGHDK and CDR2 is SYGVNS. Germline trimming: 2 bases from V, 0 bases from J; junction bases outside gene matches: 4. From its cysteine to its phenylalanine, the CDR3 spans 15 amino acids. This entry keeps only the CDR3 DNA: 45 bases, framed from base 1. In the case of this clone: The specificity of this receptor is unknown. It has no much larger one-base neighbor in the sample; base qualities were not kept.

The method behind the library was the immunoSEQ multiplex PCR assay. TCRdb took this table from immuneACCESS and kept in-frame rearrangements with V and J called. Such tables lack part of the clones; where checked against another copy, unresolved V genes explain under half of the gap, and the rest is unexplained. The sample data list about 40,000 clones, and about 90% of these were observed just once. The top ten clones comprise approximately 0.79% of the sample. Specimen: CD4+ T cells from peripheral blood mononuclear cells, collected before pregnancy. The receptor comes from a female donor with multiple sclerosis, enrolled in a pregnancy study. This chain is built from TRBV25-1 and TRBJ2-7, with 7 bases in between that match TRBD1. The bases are TGTGCCAGCAGTGAAGGAGGACAGGCCTCCTACGAGCAGTACTTC. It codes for CASSEGGQASYEQYF.